Given below is one T cell receptor (beta chain) in context. This entry is derived from a study of blood T cell repertoires in COVID-19. The CDR3 sequence is 16 residues long. The germline V gene has CDR1 KGHSH and CDR2 LQKENI. Trimming removed 6 bases at V and 4 bases at J, with 19 bases between. TCRdb's table, derived via immunoSEQ multiplex PCR, lists solely in-frame clones and lacks some. The data contain about 310,000 clones, around 91% of them singletons. Categorization into cohorts depended on clinical history that participants reported. Sequenced input: PBMCs or T cells enriched from blood (not recorded which). The chain combines TRBV18 with TRBJ2-1, with D perhaps TRBD2 (6 bases). The sequence derives from a woman aged 35 to 49 who had recovered from COVID-19. For the CDR3, the DNA is TGTGCCAGCTCCCACCGGAGGAGCGGGCAATACAATGAGCAGTTCTTC. Encoded protein: CASSHRRSGQYNEQFF.